One TCR beta chain is described in this entry. Its antigen is undetermined. The data derive from a study of blood T cells in healthy people across ages. PCR was performed a second time for about 6 to 11 cycles using a sample-barcoded 5' primer and a J-beta primer mix. In TCRdb, the 5' RACE reads were re-called with MiXCR into one record per CDR3 protein. The data hold 1.2 million to 1.5 million distinct CDR3 sequences, with approximately 40% observed a single time. Study results and limitations: It was the long-lived donors that had more naive CD4+ cells and higher diversity than aged donors. Researchers said unsorted PBMCs prevented a conclusive naive versus antigen-experienced comparison.

Sequencing input: blood. The sequence was collected from a woman aged 18 to 35 in good health.

CDR3 in amino acids: CASSSPPIPARESSTDTQYF. The DNA of the CDR3 is TGTGCCAGCAGCTCCCCCCCCATACCGGCACGGGAATCTAGCACAGATACGCAGTATTTT. V is TRBV13 and J is TRBJ2-3, with D possibly TRBD2 on 5 matching bases. Trimming left V 4 bases short and J 0 bases short, with 26 bases between. The CDR3 spans 20 residues. The germline gives CDR1 PRHDT, CDR2 FYEKMQ (reference sequence).